These 16 T cell receptor beta chains originate from one sample sequenced in a study of T cells in Graves' hyperthyroidism and ophthalmopathy. TCR beta CDR3 regions were amplified from RNA. A first-round RT-PCR of the TCR CDR3 used the HTBI primer set. TCRdb re-called the multiplex PCR reads through MiXCR, storing one row per CDR3 protein. The top ten hold over 25% of the sample, which has some 500,000 distinct CDR3 sequences, 15% to 20% seen once. The sequenced sample consisted of blood. The receptors derive from a young woman with Graves' ophthalmopathy.

This clonotype was counted a few times. The V gene is TRBV24-1, the J gene TRBJ2-5, with TRBD1 matching over 10 bases. The CDR3 sequence is 15 residues long. Germline V gene sequence: CDR1 KGHDR, CDR2 SFDVKD. Losses at the gene ends were 4 bases for V and 6 bases for J; bases not matched to a gene: 7. As DNA, the CDR3 is TGTGCCACCAGTGAAGGGACAGGGGTCTCTAAGACCCAGTACTTC. Amino acids: CATSEGTGVSKTQYF.

The sample holds many counts of this clonotype. The chain recombines TRBV10-3 with TRBJ1-1, with 8 bases lining up with TRBD1. The CDR3 is 14 amino acids. The J segment lost 5 bases and the V segment lost 4 bases, leaving 6 bases of the junction unmatched. The germline V gene has CDR1 ENHRY and CDR2 SYGVKD. The CDR3 DNA sequence: TGTGCCATCAGTGGCGGGTACAGGGGGACTGAAGCTTTCTTT. Protein sequence: CAISGGYRGTEAFF.

This clonotype was counted at least ten times. V usage is TRBV27 and J usage is TRBJ1-1; a weak D match, TRBD1 (6 bases). V was clipped by 6 bases and J by 3 bases, with 17 bases between them. CDR1 is MNHEY and CDR2 is SMNVEV in the germline V gene (reference sequence). The CDR3 sequence is 15 residues long. The DNA of the CDR3 is TGTGCCAGCAGAACGCGGACAGAGATGTACACTGAAGCTTTCTTT. Protein: CASRTRTEMYTEAFF.

This clonotype was detected many times. The chain has TRBV7-6 and TRBJ2-7, with D possibly matching TRBD2 (6 bases). CDR3 length: 13 residues. In germline, CDR1 is SGHVS, CDR2 FNYEAQ. V dropped 3 bases and J dropped 5 bases, with 11 bases sitting between them. CDR3 DNA sequence: TGTGCCAGCAGCTTGACTAGAGACCACGAGCAGTACTTC. Residues: CASSLTRDHEQYF. Complete variable domain (other parts from reference TRBV7-6 and TRBJ2-7): GAGVSQSPRYKVTKRGQDVALRCDPISGHVSLYWYRQALGQGPEFLTYFNYEAQQDKSGLPNDRFSAERPEGSISTLTIQRTEQRDSAMYRCASSLTRDHEQYFGPGTRLTVT.

As for this clonotype: A much larger clone is a single base away; this may be a read error. This chain joins TRBV6-9 and TRBJ2-5; the match to TRBD1 covers 7 bases. The CDR3 runs to 16 residues. CDR1 MNHGY and CDR2 SVAAGI come from the germline V gene. CDR3: CACSYPGQMYQETQYF. CDR3 nucleotide sequence: TGTGCCTGCAGTTATCCGGGACAGATGTACCAAGAGACCCAGTACTTC.

This clonotype was picked up a small number of times. The chain's CDR3 is CASSVSRYSGNTIYF. CDR3 nucleotides: TGTGCCAGCAGTGTTTCTAGATACTCTGGAAACACCATATATTTT. The chain carries TRBV6-1 and TRBJ1-3; no clear D. CDR1 is MNHNS, CDR2 SASEGT, per germline. This CDR3 region has 15 residues. Trimming removed 4 bases from V and 0 bases from J, with 10 bases in between.

This clonotype was seen only a few times. This chain joins TRBV4-3 and TRBJ1-2; 8 bases map to TRBD1. Germline CDR1 is LGHNA and CDR2 is YSLEER. The CDR3 totals 16 residues. V trimming: 0 bases; J trimming: 3 bases; junction bases outside the gene matches: 6. The CDR3 nucleotides read TGCGCCAGCAGCCAAGATAGTGGCAGGGGGCACTATGGCTACACCTTC. This codes for CASSQDSGRGHYGYTF.

This clonotype was detected many times. The chain recombines TRBV19 with TRBJ2-7, with TRBD1 matching over 7 bases. The CDR3 loop spans 12 amino acids. V lost 10 bases, J lost 2 bases, and 5 bases stayed unmatched. Germline V CDR1 and CDR2: LNHDA, SQIVND (reference sequence). In DNA form, the CDR3 reads TGTGCCACCCGGGACAGAGCCTACGAGCAGTACTTC. The encoded protein is CATRDRAYEQYF. Full variable domain (missing parts from reference TRBV19 and TRBJ2-7): DGGITQSPKYLFRKEGQNVTLSCEQNLNHDAMYWYRQDPGQGLRLIYYSQIVNDFQKGDIAEGYSVSREKKESFPLTVTSAQKNPTAFYLCATRDRAYEQYFGPGTRLTVT.

This clonotype was counted ten times or more. The rearrangement joins TRBV28 to TRBJ2-7; a possible D gene is TRBD1 (6 bases). The CDR3 spans 14 residues. Germline loops: CDR1 MDHEN, CDR2 SYDVKM. V was shortened by 2 bases and J by 4 bases, with 12 bases between the two germline ends. The CDR3 protein is CASSLRRTGYEQYF. DNA for the CDR3: TGTGCCAGCAGTTTACGGCGCACAGGGTACGAGCAGTACTTC.

The rearrangement links TRBV19 to TRBJ1-4; D unresolved. The CDR3 consists of 13 residues. Between the trimmed V and J ends, which lost 3 bases and 5 bases, there was a span of 7 bases. Germline CDR1 LNHDA, CDR2 SQIVND (reference sequence). This CDR3 is CASSIGRNEKLFF. The CDR3 DNA reads TGTGCCAGTAGTATCGGTAGAAATGAAAAACTGTTTTTT.

This clonotype was counted only a few times. The chain has TRBV7-2 and TRBJ2-2; D unresolved. The V end lost 5 bases, the J end lost 5 bases, and 12 bases lay between the germline ends. From germline, CDR1 is SGHTA and CDR2 FQGNSA. CDR3 length: 14 residues. CDR3 nucleotides: TGTGCCAGCAGCCCCCGTTATCGGACCGGGGAGCTGTTTTTT. It encodes CASSPRYRTGELFF.

This clonotype was seen at least ten times. CDR3 sequence (DNA): TGTGCCAGCAGCGTAGGGGGGGTCTGGTCCTACGAGCAGTACTTC. This translates into CASSVGGVWSYEQYF. The V gene is TRBV9, the J gene TRBJ2-7; D is perhaps TRBD2 (6 bases). The CDR3 sequence is 15 residues long. Deletions cut 0 bases from V and 1 base from J, with 11 bases between. Germline assignment: CDR1 SGDLS and CDR2 YYNGEE.

This clonotype has more than one count but fewer than ten. The gene calls are TRBV3-1 and TRBJ2-7, with a possible D match to TRBD2 (5 bases). V was trimmed by 1 base and J by 4 bases, leaving 14 bases between them. CDR3 length: 15 residues. The germline V gene has CDR1 LGHDT and CDR2 YNNKEL (reference sequence). The CDR3 nucleotides are TGTGCCAGCAGCCAAGGAGGGTTGTCTCTTTACGAGCAGTACTTC. This gives the protein CASSQGGLSLYEQYF.

The sample holds a few counts of this clonotype. The rearrangement links TRBV14 to TRBJ1-2, with D hard to call. Per germline, CDR1 SGHDN and CDR2 FVKESK. The CDR3 spans 15 residues. V was cut by 0 bases and J by 6 bases, with 14 bases left in between. The CDR3 nucleotides are TGTGCCAGCAGCCAAGATCTTGGGGAGTGGAATGGCTACACCTTC. Residues: CASSQDLGEWNGYTF.

This clonotype was seen only a few times. The chain employs TRBV4-3 and TRBJ1-5, with TRBD1 as a possible D gene (6 bases). Germline V lookup: CDR1 LGHNA, CDR2 YSLEER. The ends were cut back, 0 bases at V and 6 bases at J, with 12 bases in the middle. This CDR3 has 15 amino acids. In nucleotides, the CDR3 is TGCGCCAGCAGCCAAGACAGGGGAAGGGGTCAGCCCCAGCATTTT. The encoded protein is CASSQDRGRGQPQHF.

This clonotype was seen many times. The DNA for the CDR3 is TGTGCCAGCTCACCACCTTACGGGGCCAGCACAGATACGCAGTATTTT. Its translation is CASSPPYGASTDTQYF. V is TRBV18 and J is TRBJ2-3; D is possibly TRBD1 or TRBD2 (5 bases each). The CDR3 is 16 residues long. From germline, CDR1 is KGHSH and CDR2 LQKENI. V was clipped by 0 bases and J by 0 bases, with 10 bases between them. The full variable domain, in which reference TRBV18 and TRBJ2-3 provide the parts outside the CDR3, is NAGVMQNPRHLVRRRGQEARLRCSPMKGHSHVYWYRQLPEEGLKFMVYLQKENIIDESGMPKERFSAEFPKEGPSILRIQQVVRGDSAAYFCASSPPYGASTDTQYFGPGTRLTVL.